A single sample gave rise to the 9 T cell receptor beta chains below, sequenced in a study of technical replicates of blood from several donors. Assay used: immunoSEQ multiplex PCR; TCRdb lists only in-frame clones, some missing. The sample carries fewer than 15,000 clones, around 92% recorded once. The sample consisted of PBMCs. All receptors derive from a human donor in good health.

The chain couples TRBV6-5 to TRBJ2-6; perhaps TRBD2 as D (5 bases). CDR1 MNHEY and CDR2 SVGAGI come from the germline V gene. With 2 bases removed from V and 0 bases from J, the gap between germline ends came to 5 bases. This CDR3 is built from 15 residues. CDR3 nucleotide sequence: TGTGCCAGCAGTTACGGGAGCTCTGGGGCCAACGTCCTGACTTTC. Residues: CASSYGSSGANVLTF.

V and J are TRBV5-8 and TRBJ2-7, with a possible D match to TRBD1 (5 bases). The CDR3 loop spans 12 amino acids. CDR1 is SGHTS and CDR2 is YDEGEE in the germline V gene. Trimming took 4 bases from V and 7 from J, leaving 12 bases between them. CDR3 in amino acids: CASSLGAWEQYF. CDR3 DNA sequence: TGTGCCAGCAGCCTTGGGGCATGGGAGCAGTACTTC.

This chain connects TRBV7-9 to TRBJ2-3; 10 bases agree with TRBD2. The trim removed 5 bases at V and 5 bases at J, leaving 1 base unmatched. Per germline, CDR1 SEHNR and CDR2 FQNEAQ (reference sequence). The CDR3 runs 13 residues. The CDR3 here is CASSRLAGDTQYF. The CDR3 DNA reads as TGTGCCAGCAGCCGACTAGCGGGAGATACGCAGTATTTT.

This clone was detected only once. This chain links TRBV10-3 with TRBJ1-4; TRBD1 might be the D (5 bases). Per germline, CDR1 ENHRY and CDR2 SYGVKD. V lost 8 bases to trimming and J lost 1 base, with 11 bases between them. This CDR3 spans 14 amino acids. The CDR3, as DNA: TGTGCCATCCTAATGACAGAAACTAATGAAAAACTGTTTTTT. Encoded protein: CAILMTETNEKLFF.

The chain is built from TRBV27 and TRBJ2-7; maybe TRBD1 (7 bases). V lost 3 bases and J lost 6, with 18 bases in between. CDR1 and CDR2 (germline): MNHEY, SMNVEV (reference sequence). The CDR3 totals 15 residues. The CDR3 sequence is CASSFYSRGDPEQYF. Written as DNA, the CDR3 is TGTGCCAGCAGTTTCTATTCCAGGGGGGACCCCGAGCAGTACTTC.

V usage is TRBV7-8 and J usage is TRBJ2-7; 11 nucleotides align to TRBD2. V was clipped by 5 bases and J by 0 bases; unmatched bases: 6. The length of the CDR3 is 16 residues. The germline gives CDR1 SGHVS, CDR2 FQNEAQ. DNA for the CDR3: TGTGCCAGCAGCCTTCTGACTAGCGGGGCCTCCTACGAGCAGTACTTC. As protein: CASSLLTSGASYEQYF.

The rearrangement links TRBV14 to TRBJ2-7; D call uncertain. The length of the CDR3 is 13 residues. V dropped 0 bases and J dropped 4 bases, with 7 bases sitting between them. CDR1 SGHDN and CDR2 FVKESK come from the germline V gene. The CDR3 DNA reads as TGTGCCAGCAGCCAAGATACCGGGTACGAGCAGTACTTC. This encodes CASSQDTGYEQYF.

The rearrangement joins TRBV28 to TRBJ1-1; D gene uncertain. The ends were cut back, 6 bases at V and 1 base at J, with 18 bases in the middle. The CDR3 is 16 amino acids. Germline V CDR1 and CDR2: MDHEN, SYDVKM. The CDR3 region has the DNA TGTGCCAGCAGCCCATCCCCCTATATTGAGAACACTGAAGCTTTCTTT. This encodes CASSPSPYIENTEAFF.

The J gene is TRBJ1-1, the V gene TRBV28, with 12 bases that match TRBD1. V lost 6 bases, J lost 10 bases, and 9 bases stayed unmatched. This CDR3 region has 14 residues. Germline-derived CDR1 and CDR2 are MDHEN and SYDVKM. CDR3 region: CASSSGQGASGAFF. CDR3 coding DNA: TGTGCCAGCAGCTCGGGACAGGGGGCGTCGGGAGCTTTCTTT.